The present T cell receptor (beta chain) was sequenced within a study of T cell repertoires in cytomegalovirus infection. Study as a whole: Both CMV infection and a matching HLA type were indicated by public TCR beta signatures.

MiXCR, run by TCRdb on the reads, gives a single entry per CDR3 protein. The sample carries about 130,000 distinct CDR3 sequences, more than 7% recorded once. Overall study results and limits: Carriage of CMV together with the relevant HLA was identifiable through cumulative public TCR beta family frequency. The ex vivo response was dominated by HLA-C-restricted CMV-specific TCR beta clonotypes.

This clonotype was observed at least ten times. Its antigen is still unknown. The V gene lost 5 bases and the J gene lost 1 base, with 14 bases spanning the gap. Germline CDR1 and CDR2: SSHAT and FNYEAQ (reference sequence). The CDR3 has 15 amino acids. The chain joins TRBV7-7 to TRBJ2-5, with a weak D call TRBD2 (5 bases). This sequence originates from a human donor in good health (CMV status not recorded). Some clones in this sample may be carry-over from other donors' samples. The source material was PBMCs. The chain's CDR3 is CASSHTAGAQETQYF. The CDR3 DNA reads as TGTGCCAGCAGCCACACGGCGGGTGCCCAAGAGACCCAGTACTTC.